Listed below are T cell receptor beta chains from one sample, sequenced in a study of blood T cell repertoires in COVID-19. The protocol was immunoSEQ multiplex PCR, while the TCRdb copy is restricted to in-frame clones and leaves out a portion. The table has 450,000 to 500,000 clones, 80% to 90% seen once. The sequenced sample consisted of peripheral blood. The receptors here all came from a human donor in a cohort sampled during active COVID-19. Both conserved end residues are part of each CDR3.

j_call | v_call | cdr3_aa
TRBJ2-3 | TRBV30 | CAWSEGLSTDTQYF
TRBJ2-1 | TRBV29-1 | CSVDSGTSSYNEQFF
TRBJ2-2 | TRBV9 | CASSVVSDTGELFF
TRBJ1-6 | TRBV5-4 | CASSLAGRARNSPLHF
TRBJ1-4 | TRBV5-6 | CASSLGQADEKLFF
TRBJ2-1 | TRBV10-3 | CAISGQAGSEQFF
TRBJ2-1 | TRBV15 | CATSRGGNRAGEYNEQFF
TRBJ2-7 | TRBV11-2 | CASSWQKSYEQYF
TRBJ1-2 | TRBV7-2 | CASSLPTGVVTF
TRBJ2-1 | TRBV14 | CASSPDRANEQFF
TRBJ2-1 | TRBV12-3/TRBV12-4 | CASSTGQDNEQFF
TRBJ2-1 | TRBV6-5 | CASSYYGTSKHNEQFF
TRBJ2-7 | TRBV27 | CASSLKGGGSYEQYF
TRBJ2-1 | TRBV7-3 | CASQTSGRAQYNEQFF
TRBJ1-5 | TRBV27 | CASSLSRNQPQHF
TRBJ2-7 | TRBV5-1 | CASSPGQGVYEQYF